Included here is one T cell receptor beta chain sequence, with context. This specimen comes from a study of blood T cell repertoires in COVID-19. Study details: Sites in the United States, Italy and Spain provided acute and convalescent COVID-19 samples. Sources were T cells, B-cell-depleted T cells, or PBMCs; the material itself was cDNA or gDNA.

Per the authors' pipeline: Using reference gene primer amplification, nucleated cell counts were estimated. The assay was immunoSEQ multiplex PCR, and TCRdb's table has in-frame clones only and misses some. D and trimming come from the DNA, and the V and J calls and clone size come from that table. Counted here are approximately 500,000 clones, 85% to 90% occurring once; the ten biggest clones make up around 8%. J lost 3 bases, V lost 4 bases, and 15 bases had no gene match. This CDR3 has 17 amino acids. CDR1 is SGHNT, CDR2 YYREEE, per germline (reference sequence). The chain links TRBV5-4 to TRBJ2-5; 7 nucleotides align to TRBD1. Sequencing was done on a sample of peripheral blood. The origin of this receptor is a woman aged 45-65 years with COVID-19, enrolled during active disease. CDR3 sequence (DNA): TGTGCCAGCAGCGGTATCCTAAGGGGGCAGGGGGAAGAGACCCAGTACTTC. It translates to CASSGILRGQGEETQYF.